Each of the 30 T cell receptor beta chains below was sequenced from the same sample in a study of T cells expressing NK-cell markers. TCRdb re-called the 5' RACE reads and catalogs CDR3 proteins one per entry, DNA excluded. This table lists more than 400,000 distinct CDR3 sequences. Sequencing was done on a sample of blood T cells: a sorted CD56 or NKG2C T cell subset, CD4+ or CD8+ T cells, or bulk PBMC T cells (not recorded which). The receptors were sampled from a woman between 18 and 70 years old in good health.

The chain is built from TRBV5-1 and TRBJ1-3. The CDR3 spans 14 residues. Germline CDR1 reads SGHRS; CDR2 reads YFSETQ. The CDR3 loop reads CASSQDDSGNTIYF.

The chain carries TRBV7-3 and TRBJ2-1; TCRdb lists TRBD2, though no DNA is available to test this call. The CDR3 is made up of 18 amino acids. Per the germline V gene, CDR1 is SGHTA and CDR2 is FQGTGA. This chain's CDR3 is CASSLTGSSGGLVNEQFF.

The genes are TRBV9 and TRBJ2-2; as DNA is missing, the TRBD1 call by TCRdb cannot be tested. This CDR3 comprises 16 residues. CDR1 is SGDLS and CDR2 is YYNGEE in the germline V gene. The CDR3 spells CASSVFSSDRSGELFF.

The rearrangement links TRBV21-1 to TRBJ2-5; with no DNA, the TCRdb D assignment of TRBD1 cannot be verified. TRBV21-1 is shown as a pseudogene. This CDR3 has 18 residues. Here the CDR3 reads CASSKRRGRGRPQETQYF.

The genes are TRBV20-1 and TRBJ2-1; absent DNA, TCRdb's TRBD2 call cannot be checked. This CDR3 is 14 amino acids long. Germline V gives CDR1 DFQATT, CDR2 SNEGSKA (reference sequence). The CDR3 sequence: CSPEVGSGHNEQFF.

The chain links TRBV30 to TRBJ2-3; lacking DNA, the TRBD1 call made by TCRdb goes unchecked. The germline V gene encodes CDR1 GTSNPN and CDR2 SVGIG (reference sequence). The CDR3 has 15 residues. This CDR3 reads CAWSVGQTRVDTQYF.

V usage is TRBV18 and J usage is TRBJ2-1; without DNA, the TCRdb call of TRBD1 cannot be checked. CDR1 and CDR2 (germline): KGHSH, LQKENI. This CDR3 is 14 amino acids long. The CDR3 here is CASSPAGSLNEQFF.

This chain uses TRBV6-1 with TRBJ2-6; as DNA is missing, the TRBD2 call by TCRdb cannot be tested. The V gene's germline CDR1 is MNHNS and CDR2 SASEGT. The CDR3 is 18 amino acids. CDR3 loop: CASSLAGPTYSGANVLTF.

The chain links TRBV12-3 or TRBV12-4 to TRBJ2-5; checking the TCRdb D call of TRBD1 is not possible without DNA. This CDR3 comprises 15 residues. The CDR3 is CASSSTPGRGETQYF.

This chain connects TRBV19 to TRBJ2-1; absent DNA, TCRdb's TRBD1 call cannot be checked. Germline CDR1 is LNHDA and CDR2 is SQIVND (reference sequence). The CDR3 sequence is 13 residues long. The CDR3 protein is CAAQGIGYNEQFF.

The CDR3 region is CSARLLADPRDTQYF. The chain recombines TRBV20-1 with TRBJ2-3; TCRdb indicates TRBD2, and absent DNA this call remains unverified. Germline values: CDR1 DFQATT, CDR2 SNEGSKA (reference sequence). The CDR3 is 15 amino acids.

The V call is TRBV29-1, the J call TRBJ2-3; the D call of TRBD1 rests on TCRdb alone, since no DNA is present to check it. Germline V gene data show CDR1 as SQVTM and CDR2 as ANQGSEA. The CDR3 spans 14 residues. CDR3 amino acids: CSVASGSHTDTQYF.

V usage is TRBV19 and J usage is TRBJ2-1; TCRdb picks TRBD2, but there is no DNA to check that call. The germline gives CDR1 LNHDA, CDR2 SQIVND (reference sequence). The CDR3 runs to 15 residues. CDR3 loop: CASSIVAGGLNEQFF.

The rearrangement joins TRBV28 to TRBJ2-1; without DNA, the TCRdb call of TRBD1 cannot be checked. The CDR3 is 16 amino acids. Germline-derived CDR1 and CDR2 are MDHEN and SYDVKM. This CDR3 reads CASSLVALSSYNEQFF.

CDR3 in amino acids: CASSQGTGEVGKQFF. This chain joins TRBV4-3 and TRBJ2-1; TCRdb's D call of TRBD1 is untestable without DNA. Germline lookup yields CDR1 LGHNA and CDR2 YSLEER. The CDR3 has 15 residues.

V gene TRBV5-1 combines with J gene TRBJ2-2; TCRdb's D gene call, TRBD1, goes unchecked for lack of DNA. Germline V gene lookup returns CDR1 SGHRS and CDR2 YFSETQ. The length of the CDR3 is 13 residues. CDR3 loop: CASRAGTAGELFF.

The chain has TRBV20-1 and TRBJ2-3. The length of the CDR3 is 13 residues. The germline V gene has CDR1 DFQATT and CDR2 SNEGSKA (reference sequence). The CDR3 here is CSARRPGTDTQYF.

This sequence joins TRBV12-3 or TRBV12-4 and TRBJ2-5. CDR3 size: 14 residues. CDR3 region: CASSFLGSAGTQYF.

The chain joins TRBV5-1 to TRBJ1-1; TCRdb lists TRBD1, though no DNA is available to test this call. The germline V gene has CDR1 SGHRS and CDR2 YFSETQ. This CDR3 comprises 15 residues. CDR3 sequence: CASSLWTAKNTEAFF.

V is TRBV7-8 and J is TRBJ1-1; with no DNA, the TCRdb D assignment of TRBD1 cannot be verified. Germline V gene lookup returns CDR1 SGHVS and CDR2 FQNEAQ. The CDR3 totals 15 residues. CDR3 region: CASSLGGFDATEAFF. Full variable domain (remainder filled in from reference TRBV7-8 and TRBJ1-1): GAGVSQSPRYKVAKRGQDVALRCDPISGHVSLFWYQQALGQGPEFLTYFQNEAQLDKSGLPSDRFFAERPEGSVSTLKIQRTQQEDSAVYLCASSLGGFDATEAFFGQGTRLTVV.

The V and J genes are TRBV2 and TRBJ2-3; TCRdb names TRBD2, which stays unverified in the absence of DNA. The V gene's germline CDR1 is SNHLY and CDR2 FYNNEI. The CDR3 covers 15 residues. The CDR3 spells CASSEFSAVTDTQYF.

Here the CDR3 reads CAIKPDRGDHSPLHF. The rearrangement links TRBV10-3 to TRBJ1-6; TCRdb returns TRBD1, unconfirmable since there is no DNA. Germline CDR1 and CDR2: ENHRY and SYGVKD. The length of the CDR3 is 15 residues.

The chain links TRBV12-2 to TRBJ2-7; TCRdb reports TRBD2, a call that lacks DNA to check it against. TRBV12-2 is labeled a pseudogene. This CDR3 has 15 residues. CDR3 sequence reads: CASRRRDYHGDEQYF.

The chain uses TRBV11-2 and TRBJ1-6. CDR1 is SGHAT and CDR2 is FQNNGV in the germline V gene. CDR3 length: 14 amino acids. The CDR3 is CASSLDGLNSPLHF.

V is TRBV28 and J is TRBJ2-5; as DNA is missing, the TRBD1 call by TCRdb cannot be tested. CDR1 and CDR2 from the germline V gene are MDHEN and SYDVKM. This CDR3 contains 17 residues. CDR3: CASSLASGIFVGETQYF.

The chain carries TRBV20-1 and TRBJ1-1. The CDR3 runs to 12 residues. CDR1 is DFQATT, CDR2 SNEGSKA, per germline (reference sequence). The CDR3 reads CTITLRRGEAFF.

The chain carries TRBV7-2 and TRBJ1-1; TCRdb calls TRBD1, which cannot be checked without DNA. Germline CDR1 is SGHTA and CDR2 is FQGNSA. This CDR3 region has 17 residues. CDR3 protein: CASSFSPLGVQGGEAFF.

The V call is TRBV10-2, the J call TRBJ2-1; the D call from TCRdb, TRBD2, cannot be confirmed without DNA. The germline CDR1 and CDR2 sequences are WSHSY and SAAADI. This CDR3 spans 15 amino acids. The CDR3 region is CASSEGTSGSDEQFF.

CDR3 sequence reads: CASSQERAGNADTQYF. The genes are TRBV4-2 and TRBJ2-3. The CDR3 spans 16 residues. Germline V CDR1 and CDR2: LGHNA, YNFKEQ.

The V and J genes are TRBV11-2 and TRBJ1-1. Germline V CDR1 and CDR2: SGHAT, FQNNGV. The CDR3 sequence is 16 residues long. CDR3 region: CASSLAGGGGYTEAFF.